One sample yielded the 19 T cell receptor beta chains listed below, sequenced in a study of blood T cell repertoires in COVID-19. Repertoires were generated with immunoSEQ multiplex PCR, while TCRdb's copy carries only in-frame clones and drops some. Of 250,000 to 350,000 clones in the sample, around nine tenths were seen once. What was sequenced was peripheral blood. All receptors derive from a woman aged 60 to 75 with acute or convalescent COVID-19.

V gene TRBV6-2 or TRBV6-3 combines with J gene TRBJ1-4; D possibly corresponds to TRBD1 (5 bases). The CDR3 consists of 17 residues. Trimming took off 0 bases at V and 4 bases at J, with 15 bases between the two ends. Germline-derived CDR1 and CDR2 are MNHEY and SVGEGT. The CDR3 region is CASSYSPVQGGNEKLFF. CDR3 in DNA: TGTGCCAGCAGTTACTCTCCCGTCCAGGGTGGTAATGAAAAACTGTTTTTT.

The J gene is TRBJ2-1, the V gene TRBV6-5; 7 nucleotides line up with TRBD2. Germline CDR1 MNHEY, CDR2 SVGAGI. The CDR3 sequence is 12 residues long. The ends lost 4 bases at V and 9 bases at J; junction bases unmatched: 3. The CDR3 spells CASSLGGTEQFF. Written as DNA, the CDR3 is TGTGCCAGCAGTTTGGGGGGGACTGAGCAGTTCTTC.

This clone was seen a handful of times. DNA for the CDR3: TGTGCCAGCAGTCCGAGCCGGGGGATGATATCTGGAAACACCATATATTTT. Translated, it gives CASSPSRGMISGNTIYF. The chain uses TRBV6-6 and TRBJ1-3, with TRBD1 as a possible D gene (5 bases). This CDR3 comprises 17 residues. V dropped 5 bases and J dropped 1 base, with 18 bases sitting between them. Per germline, CDR1 MNHNY and CDR2 SVGAGI (reference sequence).

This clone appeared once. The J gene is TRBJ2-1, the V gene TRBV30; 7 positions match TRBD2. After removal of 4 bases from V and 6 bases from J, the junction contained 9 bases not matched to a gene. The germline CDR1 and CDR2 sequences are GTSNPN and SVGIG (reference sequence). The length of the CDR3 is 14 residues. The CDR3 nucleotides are TGTGCCTGGAAAAGGATTGGCGGGAGCAATGAGCAGTTCTTC. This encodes CAWKRIGGSNEQFF.

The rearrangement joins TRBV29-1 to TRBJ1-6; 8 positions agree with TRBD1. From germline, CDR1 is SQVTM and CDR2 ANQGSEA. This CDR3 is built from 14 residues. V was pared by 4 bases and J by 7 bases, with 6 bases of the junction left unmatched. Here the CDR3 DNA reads TGCAGCGTTGCGACAGGGGTAGGGAATTCACCCCTCCACTTT. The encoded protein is CSVATGVGNSPLHF. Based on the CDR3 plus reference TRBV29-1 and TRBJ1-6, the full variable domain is SAVISQKPSRDICQRGTSLTIQCQVDSQVTMMFWYRQQPGQSLTLIATANQGSEATYESGFVIDKFPISRPNLTFSTLTVSNMSPEDSSIYLCSVATGVGNSPLHFGNGTRLTVT.

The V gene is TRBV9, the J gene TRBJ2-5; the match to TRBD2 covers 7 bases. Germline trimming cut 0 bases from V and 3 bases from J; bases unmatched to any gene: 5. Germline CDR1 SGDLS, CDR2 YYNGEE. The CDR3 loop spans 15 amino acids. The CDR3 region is CASSVGGGGKETQYF. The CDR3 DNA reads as TGTGCCAGCAGCGTAGGTGGGGGAGGGAAAGAGACCCAGTACTTC.

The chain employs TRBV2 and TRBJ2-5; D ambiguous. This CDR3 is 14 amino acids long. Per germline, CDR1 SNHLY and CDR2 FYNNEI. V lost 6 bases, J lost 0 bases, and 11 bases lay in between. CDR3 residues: CASRKVEYQETQYF. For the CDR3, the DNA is TGTGCCAGCAGAAAAGTGGAGTACCAAGAGACCCAGTACTTC.

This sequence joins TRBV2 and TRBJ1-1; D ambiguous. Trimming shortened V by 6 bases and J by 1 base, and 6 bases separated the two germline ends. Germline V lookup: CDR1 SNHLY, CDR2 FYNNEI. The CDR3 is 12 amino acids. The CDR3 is CASSRENTEAFF. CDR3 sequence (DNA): TGTGCCAGCAGCCGGGAGAACACTGAAGCTTTCTTT. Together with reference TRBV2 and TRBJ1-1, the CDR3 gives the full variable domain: EPEVTQTPSHQVTQMGQEVILRCVPISNHLYFYWYRQILGQKVEFLVSFYNNEISEKSEIFDDQFSVERPDGSNFTLKIRSTKLEDSAMYFCASSRENTEAFFGQGTRLTVV.

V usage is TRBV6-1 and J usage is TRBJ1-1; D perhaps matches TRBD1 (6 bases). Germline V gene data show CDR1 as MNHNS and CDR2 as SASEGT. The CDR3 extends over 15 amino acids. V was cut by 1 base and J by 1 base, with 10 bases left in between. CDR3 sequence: CASSEVGRGNTEAFF. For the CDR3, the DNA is TGTGCCAGCAGTGAAGTGGGCAGGGGGAACACTGAAGCTTTCTTT.

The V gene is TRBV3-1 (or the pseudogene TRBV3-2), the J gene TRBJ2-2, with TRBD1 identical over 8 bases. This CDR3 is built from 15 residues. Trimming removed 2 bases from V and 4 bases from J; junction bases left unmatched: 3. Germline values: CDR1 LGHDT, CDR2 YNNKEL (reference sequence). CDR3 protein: CASSQMTGATGELFF. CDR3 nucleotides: TGTGCCAGCAGCCAAATGACAGGGGCCACCGGGGAGCTGTTTTTT.

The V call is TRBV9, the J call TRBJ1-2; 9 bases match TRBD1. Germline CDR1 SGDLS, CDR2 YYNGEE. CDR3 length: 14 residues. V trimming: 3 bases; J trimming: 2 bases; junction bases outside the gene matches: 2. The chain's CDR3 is CASSGTGANYGYTF. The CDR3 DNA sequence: TGTGCCAGCAGCGGGACAGGGGCCAACTATGGCTACACCTTC.

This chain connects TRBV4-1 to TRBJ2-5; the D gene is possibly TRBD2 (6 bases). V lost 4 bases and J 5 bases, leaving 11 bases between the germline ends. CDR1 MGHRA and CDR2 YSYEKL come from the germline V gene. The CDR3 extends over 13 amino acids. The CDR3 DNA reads TGCGCCAGCAGCCGGGGGGTAGCGGAGACCCAGTACTTC. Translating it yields CASSRGVAETQYF.

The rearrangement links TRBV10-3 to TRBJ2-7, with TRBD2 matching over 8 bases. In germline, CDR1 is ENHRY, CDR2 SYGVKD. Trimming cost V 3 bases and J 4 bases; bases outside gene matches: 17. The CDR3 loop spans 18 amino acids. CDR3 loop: CAISDGAPKRGKRYEQYF. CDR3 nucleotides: TGTGCCATCAGTGATGGAGCCCCAAAGCGGGGGAAGAGGTACGAGCAGTACTTC.

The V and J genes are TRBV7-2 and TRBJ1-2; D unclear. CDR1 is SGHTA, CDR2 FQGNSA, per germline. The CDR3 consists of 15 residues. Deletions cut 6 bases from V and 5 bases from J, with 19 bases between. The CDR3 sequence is CASSPIPRVIYGYTF. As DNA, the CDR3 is TGTGCCAGCAGTCCAATTCCAAGAGTGATATATGGCTACACCTTC.

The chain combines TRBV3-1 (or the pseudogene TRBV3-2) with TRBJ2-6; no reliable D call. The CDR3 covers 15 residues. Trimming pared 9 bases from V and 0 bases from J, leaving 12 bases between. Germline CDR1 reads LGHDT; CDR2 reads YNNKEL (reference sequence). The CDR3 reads CASTPWSSGANVLTF. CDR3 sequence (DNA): TGTGCCAGTACACCCTGGTCCTCTGGGGCCAACGTCCTGACTTTC.

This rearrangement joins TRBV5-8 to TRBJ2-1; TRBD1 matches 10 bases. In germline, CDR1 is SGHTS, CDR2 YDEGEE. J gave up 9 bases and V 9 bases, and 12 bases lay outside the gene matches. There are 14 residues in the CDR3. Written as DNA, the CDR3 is TGTGCCACCATCCGGGACAGGGGCTTCGGTGAGCAGTTCTTC. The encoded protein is CATIRDRGFGEQFF.

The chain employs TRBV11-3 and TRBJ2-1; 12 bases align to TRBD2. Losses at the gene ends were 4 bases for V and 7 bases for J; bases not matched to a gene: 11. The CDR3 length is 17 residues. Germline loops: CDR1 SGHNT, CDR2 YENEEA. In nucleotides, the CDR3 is TGTGCCAGCAGCTCCCGGAATCTAGCGGGAGGGCCAAATGAGCAGTTCTTC. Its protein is CASSSRNLAGGPNEQFF. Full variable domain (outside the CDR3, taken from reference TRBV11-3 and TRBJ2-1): EAGVVQSPRYKIIEKKQPVAFWCNPISGHNTLYWYLQNLGQGPELLIRYENEEAVDDSQLPKDRFSAERLKGVDSTLKIQPAELGDSAVYLCASSSRNLAGGPNEQFFGPGTRLTVL.

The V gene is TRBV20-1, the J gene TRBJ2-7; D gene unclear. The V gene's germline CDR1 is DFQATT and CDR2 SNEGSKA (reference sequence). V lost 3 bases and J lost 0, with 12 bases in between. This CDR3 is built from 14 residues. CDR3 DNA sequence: TGCAGTGCTAGTTTAGGCGGAAGCTCCTACGAGCAGTACTTC. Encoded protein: CSASLGGSSYEQYF.

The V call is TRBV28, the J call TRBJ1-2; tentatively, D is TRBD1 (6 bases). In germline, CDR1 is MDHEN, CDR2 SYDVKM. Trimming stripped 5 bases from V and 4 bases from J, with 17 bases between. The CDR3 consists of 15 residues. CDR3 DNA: TGTGCCAGCAGTCCTTATGGGGGCTTGGGCTATGGCTACACCTTC. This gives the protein CASSPYGGLGYGYTF.